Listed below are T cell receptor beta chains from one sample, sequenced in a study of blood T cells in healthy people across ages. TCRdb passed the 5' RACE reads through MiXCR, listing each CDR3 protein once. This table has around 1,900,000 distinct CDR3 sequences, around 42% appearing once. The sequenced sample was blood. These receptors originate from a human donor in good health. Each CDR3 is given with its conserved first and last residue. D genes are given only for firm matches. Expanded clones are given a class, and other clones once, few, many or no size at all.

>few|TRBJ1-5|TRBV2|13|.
TGTGCCAGCAGTGAGTCAGGGATTCAGCCCCAGCATTTT
CASSESGIQPQHF
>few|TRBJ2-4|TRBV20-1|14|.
TGCAGTGCTAGAGATCGGGGAGGCAAAAACATTCAGTACTTC
CSARDRGGKNIQYF
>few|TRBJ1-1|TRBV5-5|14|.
TGTGCCAGCAGCTTGGTAGGCCCGGGAGGGGAAGCTTTCTTT
CASSLVGPGGEAFF
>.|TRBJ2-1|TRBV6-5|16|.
TGTGCCAGCAGTTACTCCCGGGACGGGGTGTACAATGAGCAGTTCTTC
CASSYSRDGVYNEQFF
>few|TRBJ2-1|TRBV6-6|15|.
TGTGCCAGCAGTCGAGGGGACATTTTTATCAATGAGCAGTTCTTC
CASSRGDIFINEQFF
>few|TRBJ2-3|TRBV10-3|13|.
TGTGCCATCAGTGAGCCTCACACAGATACGCAGTATTTT
CAISEPHTDTQYF
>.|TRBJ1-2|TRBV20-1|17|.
TGCAGTGCTAGAGATGTGGTGCGGTCGACCAATAGCTATGGCTACACCTTC
CSARDVVRSTNSYGYTF
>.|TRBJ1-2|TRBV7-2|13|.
TGTGCCAGCAGCCCTGCGAGGAGCTACGGCTACACCTTC
CASSPARSYGYTF
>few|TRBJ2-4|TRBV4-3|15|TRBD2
TGCGCCAGCAGCCGAAACGGGGGGACCAAAAACATTCAGTACTTC
CASSRNGGTKNIQYF
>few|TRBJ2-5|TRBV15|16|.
TGTGCCACCAGCAGAGATCGTCGCAGTGTCCAAGAGACCCAGTACTTC
CATSRDRRSVQETQYF
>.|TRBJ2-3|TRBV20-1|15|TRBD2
TGCAGTGCTTCACTAGCGGTTGGGGTGGGTGATACGCAGTATTTT
CSASLAVGVGDTQYF
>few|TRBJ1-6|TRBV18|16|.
TGTGCCAGCTCACCACGGAGGGACATAGATAATTCACCCCTCCACTTT
CASSPRRDIDNSPLHF
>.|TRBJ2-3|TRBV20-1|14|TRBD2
TGCAGTGCTGAGGGGCGGGGGGGCAGAGATACGCAGTATTTT
CSAEGRGGRDTQYF
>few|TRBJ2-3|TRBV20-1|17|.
TGCAGTGCTAGAGATATCCTCCAGGGGGGAACAGGGGATACGCAGTATTTT
CSARDILQGGTGDTQYF
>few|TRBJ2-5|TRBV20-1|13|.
TGCAGTGCTAGAGATTATAGTCAAGAGACCCAGTACTTC
CSARDYSQETQYF
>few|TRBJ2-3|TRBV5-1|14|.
TGCGCCAGCAGCTTCGGGGGTATCGGAGATACGCAGTATTTT
CASSFGGIGDTQYF
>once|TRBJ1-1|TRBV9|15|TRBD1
TGTGCCAGCAGCCCATCGGACAGGGGAATTTCTGAAGCTTTCTTT
CASSPSDRGISEAFF